A single TCR beta chain is shown here with its context. TCRdb re-called the 5' RACE reads; one entry per CDR3 protein, DNA not given. The sample data list about 300,000 distinct CDR3 sequences. The data were taken from a study of monozygotic twins with inflammatory bowel disease. The germline V gene encodes CDR1 MNHEY and CDR2 SVGAGI. The CDR3 covers 16 residues. The TCR comes from a human donor with ulcerative colitis or Crohn's disease, or a healthy co-twin of an affected twin (not recorded which). Sequences were obtained from blood. The J gene is TRBJ2-5, the V gene TRBV6-5; TCRdb reports TRBD2, a call that lacks DNA to check it against. CDR3 protein: CASSYLTSGRQATQYF.